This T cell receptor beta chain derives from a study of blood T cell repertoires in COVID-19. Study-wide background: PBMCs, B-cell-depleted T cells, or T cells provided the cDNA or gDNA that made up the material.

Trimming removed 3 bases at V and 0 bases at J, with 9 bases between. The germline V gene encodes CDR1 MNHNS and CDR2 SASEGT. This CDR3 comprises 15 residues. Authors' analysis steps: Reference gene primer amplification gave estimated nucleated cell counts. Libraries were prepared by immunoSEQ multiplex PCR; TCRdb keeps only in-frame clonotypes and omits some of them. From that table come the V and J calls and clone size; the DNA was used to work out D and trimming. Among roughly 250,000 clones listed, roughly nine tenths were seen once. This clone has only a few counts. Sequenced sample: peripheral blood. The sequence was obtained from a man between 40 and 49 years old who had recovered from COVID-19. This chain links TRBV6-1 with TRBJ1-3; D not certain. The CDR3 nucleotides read TGTGCCAGCAGTGACCAGGAAGGCTCTGGAAACACCATATATTTT. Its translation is CASSDQEGSGNTIYF.